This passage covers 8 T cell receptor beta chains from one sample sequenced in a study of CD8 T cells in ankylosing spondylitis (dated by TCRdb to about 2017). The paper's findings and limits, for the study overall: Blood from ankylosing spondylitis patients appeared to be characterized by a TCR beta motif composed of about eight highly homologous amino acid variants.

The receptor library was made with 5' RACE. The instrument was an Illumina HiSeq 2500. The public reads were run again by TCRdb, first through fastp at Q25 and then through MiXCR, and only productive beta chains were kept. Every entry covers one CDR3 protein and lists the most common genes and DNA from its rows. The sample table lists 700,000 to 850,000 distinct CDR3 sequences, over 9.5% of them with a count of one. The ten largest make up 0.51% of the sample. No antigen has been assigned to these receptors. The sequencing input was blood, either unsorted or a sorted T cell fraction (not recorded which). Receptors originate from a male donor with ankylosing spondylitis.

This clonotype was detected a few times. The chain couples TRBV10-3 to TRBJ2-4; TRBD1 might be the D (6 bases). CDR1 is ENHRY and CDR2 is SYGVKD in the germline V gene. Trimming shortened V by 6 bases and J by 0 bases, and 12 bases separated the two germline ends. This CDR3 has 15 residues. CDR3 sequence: CAIRDSALAKNIQYF. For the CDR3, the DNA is TGTGCCATCAGGGACAGCGCCTTAGCCAAAAACATTCAGTACTTC.

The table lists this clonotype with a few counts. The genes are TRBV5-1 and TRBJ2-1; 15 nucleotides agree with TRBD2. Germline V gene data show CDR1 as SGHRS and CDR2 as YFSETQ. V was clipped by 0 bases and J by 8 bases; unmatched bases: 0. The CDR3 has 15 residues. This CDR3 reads CASSLGTSGRDEQFF. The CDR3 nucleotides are TGCGCCAGCAGCTTGGGGACTAGCGGGAGGGATGAGCAGTTCTTC.

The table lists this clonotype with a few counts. CDR3 protein: CSVRGEGGETQYF. The CDR3 DNA is TGCAGTGTAAGGGGGGAAGGGGGAGAGACCCAGTACTTC. This chain uses TRBV20-1 with TRBJ2-5; TRBD1 or TRBD2 may be the D gene (6 bases each). The CDR3 is 13 residues long. Trimming took 7 bases from V and 4 from J, leaving 16 bases between them. The germline V gene encodes CDR1 DFQATT and CDR2 SNEGSKA (reference sequence).

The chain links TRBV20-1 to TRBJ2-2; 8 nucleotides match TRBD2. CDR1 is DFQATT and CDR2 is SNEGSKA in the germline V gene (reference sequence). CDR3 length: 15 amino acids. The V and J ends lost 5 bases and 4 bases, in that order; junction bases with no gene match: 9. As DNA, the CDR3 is TGCAGTGCTCCCAGGTCGGGAGGGCCCACCGGGGAGCTGTTTTTT. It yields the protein CSAPRSGGPTGELFF.

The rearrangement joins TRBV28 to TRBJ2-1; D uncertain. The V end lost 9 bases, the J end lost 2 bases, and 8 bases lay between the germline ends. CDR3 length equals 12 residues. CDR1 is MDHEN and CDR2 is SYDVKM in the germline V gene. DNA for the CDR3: TGTGCCAGAGAGACGACCTACAATGAGCAGTTCTTC. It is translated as CARETTYNEQFF.

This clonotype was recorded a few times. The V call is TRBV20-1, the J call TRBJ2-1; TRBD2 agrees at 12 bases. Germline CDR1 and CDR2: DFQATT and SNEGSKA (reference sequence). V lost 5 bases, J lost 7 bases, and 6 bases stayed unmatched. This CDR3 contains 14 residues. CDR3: CSAGLAGLWNEQFF. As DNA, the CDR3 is TGCAGTGCTGGACTAGCGGGACTTTGGAATGAGCAGTTCTTC.

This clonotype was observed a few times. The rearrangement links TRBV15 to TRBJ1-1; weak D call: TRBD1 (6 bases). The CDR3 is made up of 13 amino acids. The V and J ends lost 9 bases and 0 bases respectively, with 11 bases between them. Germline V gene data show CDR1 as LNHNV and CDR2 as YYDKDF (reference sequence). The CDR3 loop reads CATRTDLNTEAFF. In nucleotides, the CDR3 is TGTGCCACTAGGACAGATTTGAACACTGAAGCTTTCTTT.

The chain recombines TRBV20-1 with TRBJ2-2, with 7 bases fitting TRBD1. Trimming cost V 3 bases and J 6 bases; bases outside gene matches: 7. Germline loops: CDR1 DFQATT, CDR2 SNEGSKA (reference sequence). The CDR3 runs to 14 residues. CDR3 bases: TGCAGTGCTAGTTGGGCAGGGGGTCCCGGGGAGCTGTTTTTT. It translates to CSASWAGGPGELFF.